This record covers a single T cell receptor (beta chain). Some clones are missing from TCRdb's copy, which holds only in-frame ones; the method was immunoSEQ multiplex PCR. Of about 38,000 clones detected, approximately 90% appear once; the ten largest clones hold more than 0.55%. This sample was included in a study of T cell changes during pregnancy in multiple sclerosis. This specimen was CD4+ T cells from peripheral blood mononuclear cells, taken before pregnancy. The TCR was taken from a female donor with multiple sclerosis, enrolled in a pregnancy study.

The CDR3 DNA follows: TGTGCCAGCAGCGTGGTCAGGGGGAATAATTCACCCCTCCACTTT. Translating gives CASSVVRGNNSPLHF. The V call is TRBV5-5, the J call TRBJ1-6; 7 positions match TRBD1. J lost 5 bases, V lost 4 bases, and 6 bases had no gene match. The length of the CDR3 is 15 residues. CDR1 is SGHKS and CDR2 is YYEKEE in the germline V gene (reference sequence).